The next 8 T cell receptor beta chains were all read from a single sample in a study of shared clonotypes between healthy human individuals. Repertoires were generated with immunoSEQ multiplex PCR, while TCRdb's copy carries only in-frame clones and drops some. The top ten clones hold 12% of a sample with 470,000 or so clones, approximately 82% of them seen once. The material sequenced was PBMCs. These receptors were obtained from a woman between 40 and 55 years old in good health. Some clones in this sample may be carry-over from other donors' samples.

The CDR3 nucleotides read TGTGCCAGCAGCTTGGTGGCAGGCTACGAGCAGTACTTC. As protein: CASSLVAGYEQYF. The V and J genes are TRBV5-6 and TRBJ2-7, with no clear D. Germline CDR1 SGHDT, CDR2 YYEEEE. The CDR3 runs to 13 residues. V gave up 0 bases and J gave up 3 bases, with 7 bases separating them.

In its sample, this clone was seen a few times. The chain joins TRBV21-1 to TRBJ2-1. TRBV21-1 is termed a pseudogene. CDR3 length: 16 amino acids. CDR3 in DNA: TGTGCCAGCAGCACCGGGACCCCGACTCCCTACAATGAGCAGTTCTTC. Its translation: CASSTGTPTPYNEQFF.

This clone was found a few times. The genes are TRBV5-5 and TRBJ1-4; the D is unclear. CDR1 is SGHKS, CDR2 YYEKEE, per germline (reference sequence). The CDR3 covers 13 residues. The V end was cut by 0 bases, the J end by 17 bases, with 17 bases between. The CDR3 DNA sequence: TGTGCCAGCAGCTTGGCCGGAACAGAGAAGAGATTTTTT. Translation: CASSLAGTEKRFF.

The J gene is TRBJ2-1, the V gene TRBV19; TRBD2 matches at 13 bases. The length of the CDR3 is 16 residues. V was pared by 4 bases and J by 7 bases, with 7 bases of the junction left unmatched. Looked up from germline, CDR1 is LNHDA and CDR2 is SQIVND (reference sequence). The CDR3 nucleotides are TGTGCCAGTAGTAACCAACTAGCGGGAGGGCCGAATGAGCAGTTCTTC. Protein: CASSNQLAGGPNEQFF. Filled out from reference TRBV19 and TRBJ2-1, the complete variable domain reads DGGITQSPKYLFRKEGQNVTLSCEQNLNHDAMYWYRQDPGQGLRLIYYSQIVNDFQKGDIAEGYSVSREKKESFPLTVTSAQKNPTAFYLCASSNQLAGGPNEQFFGPGTRLTVL.

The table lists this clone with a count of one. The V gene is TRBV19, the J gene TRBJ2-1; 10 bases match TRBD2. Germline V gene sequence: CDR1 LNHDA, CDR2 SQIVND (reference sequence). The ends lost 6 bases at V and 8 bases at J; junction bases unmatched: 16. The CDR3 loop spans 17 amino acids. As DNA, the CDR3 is TGTGCCAGTAGCAATTGGGGGGCTAGCGGGAGCGCGGATGAGCAGTTCTTC. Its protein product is CASSNWGASGSADEQFF.

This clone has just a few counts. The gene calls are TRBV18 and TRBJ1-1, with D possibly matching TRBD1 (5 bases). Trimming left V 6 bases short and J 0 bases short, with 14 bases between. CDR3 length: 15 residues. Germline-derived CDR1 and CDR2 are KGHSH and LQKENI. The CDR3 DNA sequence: TGTGCCAGCTCCCAGGGCAGCACCATGAACACTGAAGCTTTCTTT. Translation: CASSQGSTMNTEAFF. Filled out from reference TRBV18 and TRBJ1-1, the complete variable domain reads NAGVMQNPRHLVRRRGQEARLRCSPMKGHSHVYWYRQLPEEGLKFMVYLQKENIIDESGMPKERFSAEFPKEGPSILRIQQVVRGDSAAYFCASSQGSTMNTEAFFGQGTRLTVV.

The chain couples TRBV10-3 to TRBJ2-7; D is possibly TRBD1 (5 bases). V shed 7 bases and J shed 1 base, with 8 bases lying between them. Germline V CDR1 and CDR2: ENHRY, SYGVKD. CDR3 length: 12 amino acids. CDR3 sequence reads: CAIKGVSYEQYF. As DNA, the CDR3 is TGTGCCATCAAAGGGGTTTCCTACGAGCAGTACTTC.

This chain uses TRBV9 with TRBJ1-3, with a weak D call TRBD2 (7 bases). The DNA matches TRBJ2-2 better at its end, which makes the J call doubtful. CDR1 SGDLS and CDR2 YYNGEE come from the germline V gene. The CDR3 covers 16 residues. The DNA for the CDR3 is TGTGCCAGCAGCGTGCGGGGGCAGGATCCCCGGGGGGAGCTGTTTTTT. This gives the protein CASSVRGQDPRGELFF.